This T cell receptor (beta chain) was sequenced during a study of T cell responses to AZD1222 COVID-19 vaccine. Germline CDR1 and CDR2: SGHRS and YFSETQ. With 0 bases removed from V and 7 bases from J, the gap between germline ends came to 8 bases. The CDR3 loop spans 13 amino acids. Sequencing used immunoSEQ multiplex PCR; TCRdb keeps in-frame clones, though not all of them. This table has 150,000 to 200,000 clones, more than 75% appearing once. Broader study findings: Every sample of the repertoires postdated the peak T cell response.

Regarding this clone: The antigen is not known.

The origin of this receptor is an adult who received the AZD1222 COVID-19 vaccine. The rearrangement uses TRBV5-1 and TRBJ1-5; TRBD1 might be the D (5 bases). Here the sequenced sample was peripheral blood, taken 28 days after the second AZD1222 dose. CDR3 sequence: CASSLVGGQPQHF. The CDR3 DNA sequence: TGCGCCAGCAGCTTGGTCGGGGGACAGCCCCAGCATTTT.